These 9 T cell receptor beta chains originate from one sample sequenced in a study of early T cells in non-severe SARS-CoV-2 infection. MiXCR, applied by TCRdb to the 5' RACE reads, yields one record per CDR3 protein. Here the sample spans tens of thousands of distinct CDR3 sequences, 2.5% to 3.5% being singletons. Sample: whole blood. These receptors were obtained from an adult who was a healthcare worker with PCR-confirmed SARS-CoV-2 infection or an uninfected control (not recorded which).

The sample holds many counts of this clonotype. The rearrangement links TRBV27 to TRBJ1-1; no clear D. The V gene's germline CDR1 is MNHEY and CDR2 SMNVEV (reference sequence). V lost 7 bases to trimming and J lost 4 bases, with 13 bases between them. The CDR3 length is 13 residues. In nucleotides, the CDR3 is TGTGCCAGCACCCAAGGAGGAGGCACTGAAGCTTTCTTT. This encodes CASTQGGGTEAFF.

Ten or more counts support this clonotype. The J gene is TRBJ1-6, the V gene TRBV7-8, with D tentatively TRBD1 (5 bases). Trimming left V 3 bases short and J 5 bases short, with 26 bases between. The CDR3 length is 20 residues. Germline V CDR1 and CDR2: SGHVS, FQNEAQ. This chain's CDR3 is CASSFSSSPRLGADNSPLHF. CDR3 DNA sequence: TGTGCCAGCAGCTTTTCTTCCTCCCCGCGTTTAGGGGCTGATAATTCACCCCTCCACTTT.

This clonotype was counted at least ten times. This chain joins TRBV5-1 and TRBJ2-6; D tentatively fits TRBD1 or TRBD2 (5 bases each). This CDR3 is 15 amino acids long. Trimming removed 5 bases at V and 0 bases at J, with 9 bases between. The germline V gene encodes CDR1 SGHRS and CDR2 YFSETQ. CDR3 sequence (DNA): TGCGCCAGCAGACTTGGGACCTCTGGGGCCAACGTCCTGACTTTC. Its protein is CASRLGTSGANVLTF. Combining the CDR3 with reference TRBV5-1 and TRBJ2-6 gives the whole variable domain KAGVTQTPRYLIKTRGQQVTLSCSPISGHRSVSWYQQTPGQGLQFLFEYFSETQRNKGNFPGRFSGRQFSNSRSEMNVSTLELGDSALYLCASRLGTSGANVLTFGAGSRLTVL.

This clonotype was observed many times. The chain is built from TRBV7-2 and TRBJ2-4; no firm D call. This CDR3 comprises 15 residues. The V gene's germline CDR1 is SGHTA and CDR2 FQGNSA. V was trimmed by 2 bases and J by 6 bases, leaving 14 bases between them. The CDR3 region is CASSLIGVGLNIQYF. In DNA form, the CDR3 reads TGTGCCAGCAGCTTAATAGGTGTAGGGCTAAACATTCAGTACTTC.

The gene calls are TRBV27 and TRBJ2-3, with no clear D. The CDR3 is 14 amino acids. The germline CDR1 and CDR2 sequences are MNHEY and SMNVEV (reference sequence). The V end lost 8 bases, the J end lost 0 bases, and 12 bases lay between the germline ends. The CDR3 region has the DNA TGTGCCAGCCGCCCATTGGGGAGCACAGATACGCAGTATTTT. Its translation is CASRPLGSTDTQYF.

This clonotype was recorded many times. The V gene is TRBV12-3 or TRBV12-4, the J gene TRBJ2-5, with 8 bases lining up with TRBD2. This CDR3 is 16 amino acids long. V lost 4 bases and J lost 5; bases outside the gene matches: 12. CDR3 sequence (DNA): TGTGCCAGCAGTTCAACGGGGGGGGGCTTGAGGGAGACCCAGTACTTC. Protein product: CASSSTGGGLRETQYF.

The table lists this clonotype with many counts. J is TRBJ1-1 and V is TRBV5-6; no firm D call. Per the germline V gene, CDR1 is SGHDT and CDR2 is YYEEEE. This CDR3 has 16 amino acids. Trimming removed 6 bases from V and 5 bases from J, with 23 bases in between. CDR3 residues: CASTPLPQSSMTEAFF. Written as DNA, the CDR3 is TGTGCCAGCACCCCCCTCCCACAGTCGTCGATGACTGAAGCTTTCTTT.

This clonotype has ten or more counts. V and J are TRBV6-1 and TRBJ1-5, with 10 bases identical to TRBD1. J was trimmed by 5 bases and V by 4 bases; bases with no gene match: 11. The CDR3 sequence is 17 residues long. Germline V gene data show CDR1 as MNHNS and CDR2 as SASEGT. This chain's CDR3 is CASSVNNRDRGYQPQHF. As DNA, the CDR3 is TGTGCCAGCAGTGTGAATAACCGGGACAGGGGATATCAGCCCCAGCATTTT.

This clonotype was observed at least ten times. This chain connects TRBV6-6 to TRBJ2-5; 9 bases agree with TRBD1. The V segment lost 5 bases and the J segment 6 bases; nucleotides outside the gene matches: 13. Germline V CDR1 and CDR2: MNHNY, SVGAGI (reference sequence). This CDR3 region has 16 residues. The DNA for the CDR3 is TGTGCCAGCAGTCTAGACAGGGGGGGCGCGGGGAAGACCCAGTACTTC. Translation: CASSLDRGGAGKTQYF.